Presented here are 10 T cell receptor beta chains from one specimen sequenced in a study of shared clonotypes between healthy human individuals. Sequencing used immunoSEQ multiplex PCR; TCRdb keeps in-frame clones, though not all of them. The sample contains about 1,500,000 clones, approximately 96% of which appear only once. Sequences were obtained from naive CD4+ T cells sorted from blood. This sample's subset: CD45RA+ positively selected. The receptors come from a man aged 25-40 years in good health.

The chain combines TRBV14 with TRBJ1-4; D unresolved. This CDR3 has 14 amino acids. Trimming stripped 4 bases from V and 6 bases from J, with 12 bases between. Germline values: CDR1 SGHDN, CDR2 FVKESK. CDR3 DNA: TGTGCCAGCAGCCCTAGGACCGCTGATGAAAAACTGTTTTTT. Translating it yields CASSPRTADEKLFF. The whole variable domain, remainder taken from reference TRBV14 and TRBJ1-4, is EAGVTQFPSHSVIEKGQTVTLRCDPISGHDNLYWYRRVMGKEIKFLLHFVKESKQDESGMPNNRFLAERTGGTYSTLKVQPAELEDSGVYFCASSPRTADEKLFFGSGTQLSVL.

This chain uses TRBV10-3 with TRBJ2-1, with a weak D call TRBD2 (5 bases). This CDR3 has 12 amino acids. Germline lookup yields CDR1 ENHRY and CDR2 SYGVKD. Trimming removed 3 bases from V and 9 bases from J, with 9 bases in between. The CDR3 DNA is TGTGCCATCAGTGACCCCGCGGGTGAGCAGTTCTTC. Encoded protein: CAISDPAGEQFF.

As for this clone: Other DNA sequences in the same sample also yield this CDR3. This sequence joins TRBV29-1 and TRBJ1-1; the D gene is possibly TRBD1 (5 bases). The CDR3 extends over 12 amino acids. The V end lost 5 bases, the J end lost 0 bases, and 7 bases lay between the germline ends. Germline V gene data show CDR1 as SQVTM and CDR2 as ANQGSEA. The CDR3 DNA follows: TGCAGCGTTCGGGGCATGAACACTGAAGCTTTCTTT. Translation: CSVRGMNTEAFF.

The V call is TRBV5-1, the J call TRBJ2-2; D is uncertain. The CDR3 length is 14 residues. Germline values: CDR1 SGHRS, CDR2 YFSETQ. The V end was cut by 1 base, the J end by 1 base, with 5 bases between. CDR3 sequence reads: CASSLLLNTGELFF. CDR3 sequence (DNA): TGCGCCAGCAGCTTGCTTCTGAACACCGGGGAGCTGTTTTTT.

The chain has TRBV7-9 and TRBJ1-5; D unclear. V dropped 1 base and J dropped 11 bases, with 9 bases sitting between them. Germline values: CDR1 SEHNR, CDR2 FQNEAQ (reference sequence). This CDR3 region has 12 residues. The CDR3, as DNA: TGTGCCAGCAGCTTAGGGCCTAGTGCCCAGCATTTT. Translation: CASSLGPSAQHF.

The chain combines TRBV5-1 with TRBJ1-4; a possible D gene is TRBD1 (6 bases). Germline values: CDR1 SGHRS, CDR2 YFSETQ. This CDR3 has 16 amino acids. V was shortened by 0 bases and J by 6 bases, with 15 bases between the two germline ends. CDR3 loop: CASSLDRESGYEKLFF. The CDR3 DNA reads TGCGCCAGCAGCTTGGACAGGGAAAGCGGATATGAAAAACTGTTTTTT.

The chain uses TRBV5-4 and TRBJ2-7, with D hard to call. This CDR3 is 16 amino acids long. With 0 bases removed from V and 2 bases from J, the gap between germline ends came to 15 bases. The germline CDR1 and CDR2 sequences are SGHNT and YYREEE (reference sequence). The CDR3 DNA sequence: TGTGCCAGCAGCTTGGTAGACATCCGAGTAGCCTACGAGCAGTACTTC. It encodes CASSLVDIRVAYEQYF.

V gene TRBV5-6 combines with J gene TRBJ2-1; weak D call: TRBD1 (6 bases). V lost 0 bases to trimming and J lost 3 bases, with 10 bases between them. Germline V lookup: CDR1 SGHDT, CDR2 YYEEEE. This CDR3 is 15 amino acids long. In DNA form, the CDR3 reads TGTGCCAGCAGCTTGGCAGGGGAGATCTACAATGAGCAGTTCTTC. This gives the protein CASSLAGEIYNEQFF.

This sequence joins TRBV28 and TRBJ2-7; TRBD2 agrees at 9 bases. J was trimmed by 5 bases and V by 6 bases; bases with no gene match: 23. This CDR3 has 19 residues. The germline gives CDR1 MDHEN, CDR2 SYDVKM. In nucleotides, the CDR3 is TGTGCCAGCAGGAATACTCCCGGGACTAGCCGCCTAAGATTGGACGAGCAGTACTTC. Translating gives CASRNTPGTSRLRLDEQYF.

The chain recombines TRBV14 with TRBJ2-7, with 7 bases aligning to TRBD1. Trimming at V came to 2 bases and at J to 6 bases, leaving 10 bases not matched to a gene. This CDR3 is 15 amino acids long. In germline, CDR1 is SGHDN, CDR2 FVKESK. DNA for the CDR3: TGTGCCAGCAGCCAACTGACAGGGTACGTCGTCGAGCAGTACTTC. This codes for CASSQLTGYVVEQYF.